Shown below are 32 T cell receptor beta chains from a single sample sequenced in a study of Ad26.COV2.S vaccination and SARS-CoV-2 variants (TCRdb year 2021). Receptor amplification or capture employed the immunoSEQ multiplex PCR assay. The table was pulled from immuneACCESS by TCRdb, which kept in-frame rearrangements only. Such tables lose some clones; where checked, under half of the loss comes from unresolved V genes, and the rest has no known cause. The sample contains 330,000 or so clones, roughly 90% of them found a single time. The ten largest make up 5.5% of the sample. The sample's treatment or condition label is to be understood as: around 19 received Ad26.COV2.S at low or high dose, single or two shots; 5 received placebo; per-sample allocation not given. Repertoires of vaccine and placebo recipients were sequenced from samples collected on day 63 after the first injection. The specimen was peripheral blood, collected in a trial of Ad26.COV2.S vaccine versus placebo. The source is a person aged 18-60 years who received the Ad26.COV2.S COVID-19 vaccine or a placebo.

A few counts support this clone. The genes are TRBV6-2 or TRBV6-3 and TRBJ2-7; D possibly corresponds to TRBD1 (6 bases). V dropped 2 bases and J dropped 3 bases, with 20 bases sitting between them. Germline lookup yields CDR1 MNHEY and CDR2 SVGEGT. The CDR3 runs to 17 residues. In nucleotides, the CDR3 is TGTGCCAGCAGTTACCATCTCAGGGGAAGTTTGTACTACGAGCAGTACTTC. This encodes CASSYHLRGSLYYEQYF.

The chain recombines TRBV19 with TRBJ2-5; 7 nucleotides line up with TRBD1. The CDR3 is made up of 14 amino acids. Per germline, CDR1 LNHDA and CDR2 SQIVND (reference sequence). The V segment lost 2 bases and the J segment 4 bases; nucleotides outside the gene matches: 4. CDR3 in DNA: TGTGCCAGTAGTATATTCGGGACAGCAGAGACCCAGTACTTC. It translates to CASSIFGTAETQYF.

This rearrangement joins TRBV6-5 to TRBJ2-1; D unresolved. The germline V gene encodes CDR1 MNHEY and CDR2 SVGAGI. The length of the CDR3 is 13 residues. Trimming took off 8 bases at V and 4 bases at J, with 12 bases between the two ends. The CDR3 DNA sequence: TGTGCCAGCCGGACGGTTGGTTACAATGAGCAGTTCTTC. It codes for CASRTVGYNEQFF.

This chain joins TRBV12-3 or TRBV12-4 and TRBJ2-7, with a tentative D call TRBD2 (5 bases). This CDR3 spans 13 amino acids. V lost 7 bases, J lost 7 bases, and 17 bases lay in between. In DNA, the CDR3 is TGTGCCAGCACCTACTCGGGGTTGGGGGAGCAGTACGTC. It encodes CASTYSGLGEQYV.

This sequence joins TRBV7-9 and TRBJ2-7; no definite D call. The CDR3 consists of 17 residues. The V gene lost 4 bases and the J gene lost 4 bases, with 23 bases spanning the gap. Germline V lookup: CDR1 SEHNR, CDR2 FQNEAQ (reference sequence). CDR3 region: CASSSDRLFSQAYEQYV. For the CDR3, the DNA is TGTGCCAGCAGCTCGGACCGATTATTCAGCCAAGCATACGAGCAGTACGTC.

This rearrangement joins TRBV6-5 to TRBJ2-5; no clear D. The CDR3 sequence is 13 residues long. V was trimmed by 0 bases and J by 4 bases, leaving 6 bases between them. Germline V lookup: CDR1 MNHEY, CDR2 SVGAGI. CDR3 coding DNA: TGTGCCAGCAGTTACTCGGATGCAGAGACCCAGTACTTC. This sequence encodes CASSYSDAETQYF.

J is TRBJ2-3 and V is TRBV18, with D hard to call. V was shortened by 5 bases and J by 0 bases, with 12 bases between the two germline ends. CDR1 is KGHSH, CDR2 LQKENI, per germline. The CDR3 consists of 15 residues. CDR3 sequence (DNA): TGTGCCAGCTCAATAACAACCTCTAGCACAGATACGCAGTATTTT. This sequence encodes CASSITTSSTDTQYF.

The chain recombines TRBV7-9 with TRBJ2-7; 7 nucleotides align to TRBD2. CDR3 length: 14 amino acids. Germline V CDR1 and CDR2: SEHNR, FQNEAQ (reference sequence). The trim removed 8 bases at V and 2 bases at J, leaving 9 bases unmatched. CDR3 DNA sequence: TGTGCCAGCCAAGATGGACTAGACCCCTACGAGCAGTACGTC. Translated: CASQDGLDPYEQYV.

This sequence joins TRBV2 and TRBJ2-1; TRBD1 or TRBD2 may be the D gene (6 bases each). CDR1 and CDR2 (germline): SNHLY, FYNNEI. V was clipped by 6 bases and J by 7 bases, with 19 bases between them. The CDR3 consists of 15 residues. The CDR3: CASRDYEGGRNEQFF. The CDR3 DNA reads as TGTGCCAGCAGGGACTACGAAGGGGGTCGGAATGAGCAGTTCTTC.

The chain joins TRBV19 to TRBJ1-4; 7 bases map to TRBD1. Germline-derived CDR1 and CDR2 are LNHDA and SQIVND (reference sequence). The length of the CDR3 is 14 residues. Unmatched junction bases numbered 9, after V lost 7 bases and J lost 7 bases. CDR3 sequence reads: CASNDDRDGEKLFF. CDR3 DNA: TGTGCCAGTAACGATGACAGGGATGGTGAAAAACTGTTTTTT.

The chain links TRBV7-3 to TRBJ1-2, with D perhaps TRBD1 (6 bases). The V gene lost 3 bases and the J gene lost 9 bases, with 17 bases spanning the gap. The CDR3 contains 14 residues. From germline, CDR1 is SGHTA and CDR2 FQGTGA. Here the CDR3 DNA reads TGTGCCAGCAGCTTTGGCACTTCCCGGGACAGCTACACCTTC. Protein product: CASSFGTSRDSYTF.

The chain combines TRBV19 with TRBJ1-5, with D perhaps TRBD1 (5 bases). Germline V gives CDR1 LNHDA, CDR2 SQIVND (reference sequence). Between the trimmed V and J ends, which lost 6 bases and 4 bases, there was a span of 22 bases. CDR3 length: 17 amino acids. This CDR3 is CASRQSPGRGENQPQHF. For the CDR3, the DNA is TGTGCCAGTAGGCAATCACCGGGACGGGGGGAGAATCAGCCCCAGCATTTT.

The chain links TRBV19 to TRBJ1-2; D is ambiguous. Germline CDR1 reads LNHDA; CDR2 reads SQIVND (reference sequence). The CDR3 has 14 amino acids. V lost 7 bases, J lost 6 bases, and 18 bases lay in between. In DNA form, the CDR3 reads TGTGCCAGTACCGACACTTACGCCTGGGATGGCTACACCTTC. Translated: CASTDTYAWDGYTF.

This clone was seen just once. The chain couples TRBV6-2 or TRBV6-3 to TRBJ2-1; the D gene is possibly TRBD2 (5 bases). The CDR3 length is 17 residues. Trimming removed 0 bases at V and 5 bases at J, with 17 bases between. Germline V gene sequence: CDR1 MNHEY, CDR2 SVGEGT. The chain's CDR3 is CASSYSLRRLAHNEQFF. The CDR3 DNA sequence: TGTGCCAGCAGTTACTCCCTTAGGAGATTAGCGCACAATGAGCAGTTCTTC.

The J gene is TRBJ2-5, the V gene TRBV4-3; 9 nucleotides match TRBD2. From germline, CDR1 is LGHNA and CDR2 YSLEER. This CDR3 region has 14 residues. Trimming cost V 3 bases and J 5 bases; bases outside gene matches: 4. The CDR3, as DNA: TGCGCCAGCAGCCAGCGGGGGGGCCGGGAGACCCAGTACTTC. It is translated as CASSQRGGRETQYF.

The V and J genes are TRBV18 and TRBJ2-3; 7 nucleotides agree with TRBD2. This CDR3 is built from 15 residues. V gave up 9 bases and J gave up 0 bases; unmatched junction bases: 9. CDR1 KGHSH and CDR2 LQKENI come from the germline V gene. The CDR3 region has the DNA TGTGCCAGTTCGCCATCAGCGGGAAGCACAGATACGCAGTATTTT. Translation: CASSPSAGSTDTQYF.

The chain carries TRBV7-8 and TRBJ1-1; D remains unclear. This CDR3 region has 14 residues. V was pared by 5 bases and J by 4 bases, with 14 bases between. The V gene's germline CDR1 is SGHVS and CDR2 FQNEAQ. The CDR3 is CASSQTAQSTEAFF. For the CDR3, the DNA is TGTGCCAGCAGCCAAACCGCTCAGAGCACTGAAGCTTTCTTT.

The chain has TRBV7-9 and TRBJ1-1; 7 bases are a match to TRBD1. The V gene end was trimmed by 6 bases and the J gene end by 0 bases; junction bases not matched to a gene: 10. The germline V gene has CDR1 SEHNR and CDR2 FQNEAQ (reference sequence). CDR3 length: 16 amino acids. The CDR3 loop is CASSPTGVGMNTEAFF. CDR3 DNA: TGTGCCAGCAGTCCAACAGGGGTGGGGATGAACACTGAAGCTTTCTTT.

This chain connects TRBV6-5 to TRBJ1-4; D is unresolved. Germline CDR1 and CDR2: MNHEY and SVGAGI. V lost 2 bases to trimming and J lost 7 bases, with 17 bases between them. This CDR3 is built from 16 residues. The CDR3 reads CASSYGLFTRSEKLFF. In DNA form, the CDR3 reads TGTGCCAGCAGTTACGGGTTGTTTACTCGAAGTGAAAAACTGTTTTTT.

This clone is a singleton in its sample. The chain joins TRBV23-1 to TRBJ2-7; TRBD1 agrees at 11 bases. TRBV23-1 is designated an ORF whose function remains uncertain. The V segment lost 8 bases and the J segment 2 bases; nucleotides outside the gene matches: 2. The CDR3 consists of 13 residues. CDR3 loop: CASGQGAAYEQYF. The CDR3 region has the DNA TGCGCCAGCGGACAGGGGGCCGCCTACGAGCAGTACTTC.

This chain links TRBV29-1 with TRBJ2-3; D gene unclear. V lost 7 bases to trimming and J lost 10 bases, with 15 bases between them. CDR1 is SQVTM and CDR2 is ANQGSEA in the germline V gene. This CDR3 comprises 11 residues. CDR3 coding DNA: TGCAGCGCCCTGCACCAGTCCTCGCAGTATTTT. It specifies CSALHQSSQYF.

The genes are TRBV6-5 and TRBJ1-4, with a weak D call TRBD1 (5 bases). Looked up from germline, CDR1 is MNHEY and CDR2 is SVGAGI. The CDR3 has 13 residues. Deletions cut 11 bases from V and 8 bases from J, with 18 bases between. CDR3 loop: CASGQPNIEKLFF. The CDR3 nucleotides are TGTGCCTCAGGGCAGCCCAACATCGAAAAACTGTTTTTT.

This sequence joins TRBV11-2 and TRBJ1-2, with 7 bases lining up with TRBD1. This CDR3 spans 13 amino acids. Germline loops: CDR1 SGHAT, CDR2 FQNNGV. With 4 bases clipped from V and 5 bases from J, the junction kept 4 bases outside the gene matches. The CDR3 DNA reads as TGTGCCAGCAGCTCGACAGGGAGATATGGCTACACCTTC. Amino acids: CASSSTGRYGYTF.

The chain has TRBV14 and TRBJ2-3, with a possible D match to TRBD2 (6 bases). The CDR3 sequence is 15 residues long. Germline-derived CDR1 and CDR2 are SGHDN and FVKESK. Trimming left V 4 bases short and J 0 bases short, with 11 bases between. CDR3 DNA sequence: TGTGCCAGCAGCCCCACTAGCTCTAGCACAGATACGCAGTATTTT. This gives the protein CASSPTSSSTDTQYF.

J is TRBJ2-3 and V is TRBV6-5; no reliable D call. The V end was cut by 8 bases, the J end by 3 bases, with 9 bases between. This CDR3 region has 12 residues. Germline loops: CDR1 MNHEY, CDR2 SVGAGI. This chain's CDR3 is CASALRTDTQYF. DNA for the CDR3: TGTGCCAGCGCTCTGAGGACAGATACGCAGTATTTT.

V usage is TRBV28 and J usage is TRBJ2-7; no reliable D call. V lost 5 bases and J lost 0, with 17 bases in between. There are 16 residues in the CDR3. CDR1 and CDR2 from the germline V gene are MDHEN and SYDVKM. The CDR3 DNA sequence: TGTGCCAGCAGTGAAACTACCCTCCGTAGCTCCTACGAGCAGTACGTC. Its protein is CASSETTLRSSYEQYV.

V gene TRBV19 combines with J gene TRBJ2-6, with a possible D match to TRBD2 (5 bases). V lost 6 bases to trimming and J lost 0 bases, with 18 bases between them. Germline values: CDR1 LNHDA, CDR2 SQIVND (reference sequence). The CDR3 totals 18 residues. CDR3 nucleotide sequence: TGTGCCAGTAGCTCTCTCGGACTGACCGACTCTGGGGCCAACGTCCTGACTTTC. Translating it yields CASSSLGLTDSGANVLTF.

The chain couples TRBV2 to TRBJ1-1; D is undetermined. Looked up from germline, CDR1 is SNHLY and CDR2 is FYNNEI. The V end lost 10 bases, the J end lost 1 base, and 16 bases lay between the germline ends. The CDR3 runs to 14 residues. CDR3 in DNA: TGTGCCACCTCCGCTCAGATGGCGAACACTGAAGCTTTCTTT. It codes for CATSAQMANTEAFF. The full variable domain, completed using reference TRBV2 and TRBJ1-1, is EPEVTQTPSHQVTQMGQEVILRCVPISNHLYFYWYRQILGQKVEFLVSFYNNEISEKSEIFDDQFSVERPDGSNFTLKIRSTKLEDSAMYFCATSAQMANTEAFFGQGTRLTVV.

V is TRBV4-3 and J is TRBJ1-2; 7 positions match TRBD1. Per germline, CDR1 LGHNA and CDR2 YSLEER. With V trimmed by 0 bases and J by 5 bases, 6 bases remained unmatched. The CDR3 covers 15 residues. The CDR3 nucleotides are TGCGCCAGCAGCCAAGATGATGGGACAGCTTATGGCTACACCTTC. It encodes CASSQDDGTAYGYTF.

The chain has TRBV7-6 and TRBJ2-2, with D possibly matching TRBD2 (5 bases). The CDR3 extends over 13 amino acids. Germline V gene lookup returns CDR1 SGHVS and CDR2 FNYEAQ. Between the trimmed V and J ends, which lost 6 bases and 5 bases, there was a span of 10 bases. This CDR3 is CASRSLVTGELFF. In DNA form, the CDR3 reads TGTGCCAGCAGGTCACTAGTAACCGGGGAGCTGTTTTTT.

The rearrangement uses TRBV30 and TRBJ2-1; TRBD2 matches 12 bases. This CDR3 comprises 17 residues. Germline V lookup: CDR1 GTSNPN, CDR2 SVGIG (reference sequence). J lost 2 bases, V lost 3 bases, and 8 bases had no gene match. The CDR3 protein is CAWSGLAGIVTYNEQFF. For the CDR3, the DNA is TGTGCCTGGAGCGGACTAGCGGGGATAGTCACCTACAATGAGCAGTTCTTC.

The genes are TRBV5-6 and TRBJ2-3; no definite D call. Germline CDR1 reads SGHDT; CDR2 reads YYEEEE. Trimming removed 1 base from V and 2 bases from J, with 5 bases in between. The CDR3 length is 13 residues. Written as DNA, the CDR3 is TGTGCCAGCAGCTTGCTAGACACAGATACGCAGTATTTT. Its translation is CASSLLDTDTQYF.